This TCR beta chain was observed in a study of PD-L1 blockade in urothelial cancer (dated by TCRdb to the late 2010s). Regarding the study in general: All patients started therapy around 2014 and received atezolizumab 1,200 mg intravenously every 3 weeks. Twenty-five of 29 patients were identified as males with urothelial cancer of bladder origin, and a prior smoking history was reported by 18 of 29 patients. Patients had an ECOG performance status of 0 or 1 and had received between 0 and 3 prior chemotherapy regimens. Blood samples were analyzed at two time points: 3 weeks after treatment start (second dose) and 6 weeks after treatment start. Blood samples gave a median of roughly 150,000 T cells and tens of thousands of unique TCRs, with a median clonality of about 0.078. Somatic, immune and clinical correlates of response to PD-L1 blockade with atezolizumab in urothelial cancer were the focus of an exploratory multi-omic analysis. Pretreatment tumor samples, along with matched peripheral blood serially collected before and after atezolizumab treatment, were subjected to TCR sequencing. Durable clinical benefit was defined as a progression-free survival longer than 6 months, and TCR features were additionally tested against progression-free survival and overall survival. Whole exome sequencing and RNA sequencing of pretreatment tumors were performed alongside TCR sequencing in the same patients. Durable clinical benefit was achieved by nine patients but not by the remaining 20. Pretreatment blood TCR-seq was available for under 35 patients, at least one posttreatment blood collection was obtained for roughly 25 patients, and tumor TCR-seq was available for roughly 25 patients. Results the study describes overall, beyond this receptor: Greater expansion of tumor-associated TCR clones in peripheral blood 3 weeks after the start of treatment was observed in patients with durable benefit (n of about 20, p = 0.022). Because of the small sample size (n ≈ 29) and the many exploratory analyses performed, the results are intended to be regarded as hypothesis-generating. Improved progression-free and overall survival was associated with having pretreatment peripheral blood TCR clonality below the median.

The CDR3 covers 14 residues, taking in both the cysteine and the phenylalanine. The CDR3 DNA has 42 bases and is translated from base 1. CDR1 is given as SGHNT and CDR2 as YYREEE, both from the germline V gene (reference sequence). V lost 0 bases and J lost 3 bases; the stretch between them is 9 bases long. About this clone itself: This receptor's antigen is unknown. No per-base quality is available; no much larger clone lies one base away.

This specimen's time point label, interpreted: pretreatment peripheral blood. The cohort comprised about 30 patients with locally advanced or metastatic urothelial carcinoma treated at Memorial Sloan Kettering on a trial protocol. Peripheral blood mononuclear cells were collected pretreatment and during treatment, with between 1 and 8 total time points obtained per patient. The Qiagen DNeasy Blood extraction kit was used to purify genomic DNA from total PBMCs and from tumor samples. PBMCs were collected pretreatment and during treatment, and were isolated and stored as previously described. To estimate absolute template abundance from read counts, synthetic TCR analog templates were spiked into each PCR. The immunoSEQ assay was used to amplify TCRbeta CDR3 regions from genomic DNA with bias-controlled V and J gene primers. Sequencing of rearranged TCRbeta segments was done at approximately 20X coverage. In the authors' own workflow: Clustering was used to correct sequencing errors, and CDR3s were annotated against IMGT to assign V, D and J genes. Downstream analyses used only productive TCRbeta rearrangements and left out out-of-frame or stop-codon sequences. Clonality was computed as one minus Shannon entropy normalized by the log of the number of unique productive sequences. Fisher's exact test with Benjamini-Hochberg correction, using a cutoff of adjusted p below 0.01, was how clones that differed between time points or between blood and tumor were identified. Held by TCRdb, this immuneACCESS table contains in-frame sequences only and omits some clones. Under half of the omission traces to an unresolved V gene where checked; the cause of the rest is unknown. That table is the source of V, J and clone size, and D and trimming were worked out from the DNA. This sample has 90,000 or so clones in its table, and roughly 90% of those were observed once. The biggest ten clones account for about 1.7% of the sample.

This TCR derives from a man aged 60 to 75 with urothelial cancer. Sequences were derived from PBMCs, sampled around atezolizumab (anti-PD-L1) treatment. The receptor chain draws on TRBV5-4 and TRBJ2-5, with TRBD2 tentatively as D gene (5 bases match). The bases are TGTGCCAGCAGCTTGGAAGGGAGAAAAGAGACCCAGTACTTC. It is translated as CASSLEGRKETQYF. Where the CDR3 stops, the reference TRBV5-4 and TRBJ2-5 genes take over; the full variable domain is ETGVTQSPTHLIKTRGQQVTLRCSSQSGHNTVSWYQQALGQGPQFIFQYYREEENGRGNFPPRFSGLQFPNYSSELNVNALELDDSALYLCASSLEGRKETQYFGPGTRLLVL.